This entry describes one TCR beta chain. These data are taken from a study of blood T cell repertoires in COVID-19. In the study overall: Spain, Italy and the United States supplied samples that represented acute and convalescent COVID-19.

Assay used: immunoSEQ multiplex PCR; TCRdb lists only in-frame clones, some missing. The sample includes 70,000 to 85,000 clones, roughly 90% of them seen just once. Germline values: CDR1 LGHNA, CDR2 YSLEER. This CDR3 contains 13 residues. Trimming at V came to 4 bases and at J to 5 bases, leaving 4 bases not matched to a gene. The receptor was derived from a woman in her forties or fifties with active or convalescent COVID-19. Specimen: peripheral blood. This chain uses TRBV4-3 with TRBJ1-2, with 7 bases aligning to TRBD1. CDR3 bases: TGCGCCAGCAGCCCGGGACAGACTTATGGCTACACCTTC. This encodes CASSPGQTYGYTF.